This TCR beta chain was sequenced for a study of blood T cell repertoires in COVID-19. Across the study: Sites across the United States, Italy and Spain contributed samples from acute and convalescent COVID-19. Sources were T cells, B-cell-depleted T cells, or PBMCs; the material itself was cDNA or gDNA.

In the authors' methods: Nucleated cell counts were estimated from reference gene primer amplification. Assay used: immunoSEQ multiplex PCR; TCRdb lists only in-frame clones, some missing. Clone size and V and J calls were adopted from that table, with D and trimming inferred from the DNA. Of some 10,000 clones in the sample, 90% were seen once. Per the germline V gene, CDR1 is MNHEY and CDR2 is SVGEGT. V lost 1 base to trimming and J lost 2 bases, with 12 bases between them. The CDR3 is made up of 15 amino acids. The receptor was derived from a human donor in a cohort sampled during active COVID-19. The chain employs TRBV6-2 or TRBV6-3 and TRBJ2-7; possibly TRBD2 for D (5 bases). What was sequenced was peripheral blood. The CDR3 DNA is TGTGCCAGCAGTTACTACCGCGGGCGTACCTACGAGCAGTACTTC. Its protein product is CASSYYRGRTYEQYF.